One and the same sample provided the 29 T cell receptor beta chains below, sequenced in a study of HIV-infected patients and healthy controls (dated by TCRdb to the mid-2010s). The library was made by 5' RACE. Data came from an Illumina MiSeq. SuperScript III was used to reverse transcribe 500 ng RNA with primers targeting the alpha and beta constant regions. Separate alpha and beta chain libraries were made by chain-specific third strand synthesis with multiplexing indices. Starting from the raw public reads, TCRdb applied fastp trimming at Q25, assembled clones with MiXCR and retained in-frame beta chains. Each CDR3 protein appears once, grouped with its most common genes and DNA. The sample includes approximately 12,000 distinct CDR3 sequences, with around a tenth observed a single time. The biggest ten clones account for roughly a quarter of the sample. Whole blood was used without cell fractionation, so the repertoire reflected all unsorted peripheral T cells.

Sequenced here: blood, sampled before antiretroviral therapy. These receptor sequences come from an adult with HIV infection. The donor label of this sample is uncertain.

This clonotype was observed at least ten times. The genes are TRBV6-5 and TRBJ1-2; D is undetermined. The length of the CDR3 is 14 residues. Germline lookup yields CDR1 MNHEY and CDR2 SVGAGI. With 4 bases removed from V and 5 bases from J, the gap between germline ends came to 14 bases. This CDR3 reads CASSWAGPDYGYTF. CDR3 coding DNA: TGTGCCAGCAGTTGGGCCGGGCCTGATTATGGCTACACCTTC.

This clonotype was counted between two and nine times. V usage is TRBV30 and J usage is TRBJ2-5, with TRBD1 identical over 7 bases. The CDR3 has 14 residues. The germline V gene has CDR1 GTSNPN and CDR2 SVGIG (reference sequence). Losses at the gene ends were 4 bases for V and 5 bases for J; bases not matched to a gene: 10. The CDR3 loop is CAWKPTDRVETQYF. CDR3 DNA sequence: TGTGCCTGGAAACCCACTGACAGGGTTGAGACCCAGTACTTC.

This clonotype has ten or more counts. This chain connects TRBV9 to TRBJ1-6; the D gene is possibly TRBD1 (6 bases). The ends were cut back, 2 bases at V and 7 bases at J, with 10 bases in the middle. CDR1 SGDLS and CDR2 YYNGEE come from the germline V gene. The CDR3 is 14 residues long. The CDR3 DNA reads TGTGCCAGCAGCGTCGAGGGGGTAAATTCACCCCTCCACTTT. This gives the protein CASSVEGVNSPLHF.

This clonotype was counted at least ten times. The chain links TRBV4-2 to TRBJ1-6, with a possible D match to TRBD1 (5 bases). Germline loops: CDR1 LGHNA, CDR2 YNFKEQ. Trimming pared 2 bases from V and 7 bases from J, leaving 12 bases between. The CDR3 is 15 amino acids. In DNA form, the CDR3 reads TGTGCCAGCAGCCAACCCCAGGGATGGAATTCACCCCTCCACTTT. Residues: CASSQPQGWNSPLHF.

This clonotype is medium-sized in the sample. V usage is TRBV6-2 or TRBV6-3 and J usage is TRBJ1-2; D gene ambiguous. Germline V gene sequence: CDR1 MNHEY, CDR2 SVGEGT. The CDR3 has 12 residues. V was trimmed by 0 bases and J by 8 bases, leaving 7 bases between them. The chain's CDR3 is CASSYSNSGYTF. DNA for the CDR3: TGTGCCAGCAGTTACTCGAATAGCGGCTACACCTTC.

This clonotype showed up many times. The V call is TRBV2, the J call TRBJ1-3; D may be TRBD1 (5 bases). The V end lost 2 bases, the J end lost 3 bases, and 17 bases lay between the germline ends. This CDR3 is 17 amino acids long. Germline CDR1 is SNHLY and CDR2 is FYNNEI. In nucleotides, the CDR3 is TGTGCCAGCAGTGAATTACCGACAGTCGTGGGTGGAAACACCATATATTTT. It translates to CASSELPTVVGGNTIYF. Based on the CDR3 plus reference TRBV2 and TRBJ1-3, the full variable domain is EPEVTQTPSHQVTQMGQEVILRCVPISNHLYFYWYRQILGQKVEFLVSFYNNEISEKSEIFDDQFSVERPDGSNFTLKIRSTKLEDSAMYFCASSELPTVVGGNTIYFGEGSWLTVV.

This clonotype was counted at least ten times. The CDR3 coding sequence is TGTGCCACCAGTGACTGGGACAAGGCCACAGATACGCAGTATTTT. Encoded protein: CATSDWDKATDTQYF. The chain couples TRBV24-1 to TRBJ2-3, with D possibly being TRBD1 (6 bases). V lost 4 bases to trimming and J lost 2 bases, with 12 bases between them. The CDR3 spans 15 residues. The germline CDR1 and CDR2 sequences are KGHDR and SFDVKD.

The V and J genes are TRBV7-9 and TRBJ1-1, with TRBD1 identical over 8 bases. Germline CDR1 and CDR2: SEHNR and FQNEAQ (reference sequence). The CDR3 has 17 amino acids. With V trimmed by 1 base and J by 0 bases, 7 bases remained unmatched. CDR3 protein: CASSLGTGGLMNTEAFF. CDR3 sequence (DNA): TGTGCCAGCAGCTTAGGAACAGGGGGGCTGATGAACACTGAAGCTTTCTTT.

This clonotype has at least ten counts. V gene TRBV6-1 combines with J gene TRBJ1-2, with D perhaps matching TRBD1 (5 bases). The CDR3 has 14 residues. The V end was cut by 6 bases, the J end by 3 bases, with 14 bases between. Germline lookup yields CDR1 MNHNS and CDR2 SASEGT. CDR3 DNA: TGTGCCAGCAGGCCCGGGACGGCCGACTATGGCTACACCTTC. Amino acid sequence: CASRPGTADYGYTF.

This clonotype came up many times. The rearrangement uses TRBV18 and TRBJ1-5; tentative D call: TRBD1 (6 bases). V lost 3 bases to trimming and J lost 9 bases, with 18 bases between them. The CDR3 extends over 15 amino acids. Germline values: CDR1 KGHSH, CDR2 LQKENI. In nucleotides, the CDR3 is TGTGCCAGCTCACCCGAGACAGGTGTGAGCTCGCCCCAGCATTTT. It translates to CASSPETGVSSPQHF.

This clonotype was counted ten times or more. This chain uses TRBV29-1 with TRBJ2-7, with D possibly being TRBD1 or TRBD2 (5 bases each). The CDR3 covers 11 residues. Germline V gene lookup returns CDR1 SQVTM and CDR2 ANQGSEA. V was pared by 3 bases and J by 4 bases, with 7 bases between. CDR3 sequence reads: CSVDEGYEQYF. As DNA, the CDR3 is TGCAGCGTTGATGAGGGGTACGAGCAGTACTTC.

The J gene is TRBJ2-5, the V gene TRBV6-2 or TRBV6-3; the D is unclear. Germline V gives CDR1 MNHEY, CDR2 SVGEGT. V lost 2 bases to trimming and J lost 5 bases, with 3 bases between them. The CDR3 is made up of 11 amino acids. This chain's CDR3 is CASSYVETQYF. CDR3 nucleotides: TGTGCCAGCAGTTACGTGGAGACCCAGTACTTC.

This clonotype showed up many times. The V and J genes are TRBV5-1 and TRBJ1-1; no firm D call. Per germline, CDR1 SGHRS and CDR2 YFSETQ. This CDR3 has 14 residues. V lost 0 bases and J lost 4, with 10 bases in between. CDR3 sequence (DNA): TGCGCCAGCAGCTTGGTTGGCGGAGGCACTGAAGCTTTCTTT. Amino acids: CASSLVGGGTEAFF.

By sample share, this clonotype is medium-sized. CDR3 DNA sequence: TGTGCCAGCAGTTACTCCCGGGACAGCTATAATTCACCCCTCCACTTT. It is translated as CASSYSRDSYNSPLHF. The chain uses TRBV6-5 and TRBJ1-6; 7 bases align to TRBD1. Per germline, CDR1 MNHEY and CDR2 SVGAGI. V dropped 0 bases and J dropped 3; count of bases not matched to a gene: 2. The CDR3 length is 16 residues.

This clonotype was seen ten or more times. The J gene is TRBJ2-1, the V gene TRBV5-6; D is unresolved. The V end lost 4 bases, the J end lost 7 bases, and 9 bases lay between the germline ends. Looked up from germline, CDR1 is SGHDT and CDR2 is YYEEEE. The CDR3 totals 12 residues. CDR3 region: CASSPTTNEQFF. The DNA of the CDR3 is TGTGCCAGCAGCCCGACCACTAATGAGCAGTTCTTC.

There are a few counts of this clonotype. This sequence joins TRBV7-3 and TRBJ2-1; D is ambiguous. Germline CDR1 reads SGHTA; CDR2 reads FQGTGA. CDR3 length: 13 residues. V was cut by 5 bases and J by 6 bases, with 11 bases left in between. CDR3 nucleotide sequence: TGTGCCAGCAGCCTCTACCGTCCCAATGAGCAGTTCTTC. Translated, it gives CASSLYRPNEQFF.

The V and J genes are TRBV19 and TRBJ1-5; 10 nucleotides agree with TRBD1. CDR1 LNHDA and CDR2 SQIVND come from the germline V gene (reference sequence). V was clipped by 2 bases and J by 6 bases; unmatched bases: 1. This CDR3 has 14 residues. The CDR3 coding sequence is TGTGCCAGTAGTATACGGACAGGGGGTCAGCCCCAGCATTTT. It is translated as CASSIRTGGQPQHF.

V and J are TRBV2 and TRBJ2-5; 7 bases align to TRBD2. Per the germline V gene, CDR1 is SNHLY and CDR2 is FYNNEI. The CDR3 contains 13 residues. Trimming at V came to 7 bases and at J to 9 bases, leaving 11 bases not matched to a gene. CDR3 loop: CASKASGPGSQYF. The CDR3 DNA reads as TGTGCCAGCAAGGCTAGCGGTCCTGGGTCCCAGTACTTC.

In this sample, this clonotype is medium-sized. This chain joins TRBV10-3 and TRBJ1-1; 7 positions agree with TRBD1. V shed 6 bases, J shed 4 bases, and the junction held 11 bases outside the gene matches. In germline, CDR1 is ENHRY, CDR2 SYGVKD. The CDR3 covers 15 residues. The CDR3 bases are TGTGCCATCAGCCCAGGGGGTACGGCTGGCACTGAAGCTTTCTTT. Translation: CAISPGGTAGTEAFF.

By its share, this clonotype is medium-sized. V usage is TRBV25-1 and J usage is TRBJ2-1, with a tentative D call TRBD2 (7 bases). Germline V gives CDR1 MGHDK, CDR2 SYGVNS. The CDR3 consists of 11 residues. Trimming removed 8 bases from V and 8 bases from J, with 10 bases in between. The chain's CDR3 is CASGGADEQFF. Here the CDR3 DNA reads TGTGCCAGCGGGGGGGCCGATGAGCAGTTCTTC.

This clonotype has a count of ten or more. The CDR3 bases are TGTGCCAGCCACGGACAGGGGAACACCGGGGAGCTGTTTTTT. Amino acids: CASHGQGNTGELFF. This rearrangement joins TRBV6-1 to TRBJ2-2; 8 bases line up with TRBD1. V dropped 8 bases and J dropped 1; count of bases not matched to a gene: 3. CDR1 and CDR2 from the germline V gene are MNHNS and SASEGT. This CDR3 has 14 residues.

This clonotype was found many times. The chain combines TRBV7-9 with TRBJ2-7; TRBD1 aligns across 7 bases. In germline, CDR1 is SEHNR, CDR2 FQNEAQ (reference sequence). Trimming removed 4 bases from V and 1 base from J; junction bases left unmatched: 7. The CDR3 totals 15 residues. The CDR3 spells CASSSEGAGSYEQYF. The CDR3 nucleotides read TGTGCCAGCAGCTCAGAGGGGGCAGGGTCCTACGAGCAGTACTTC.

This clonotype was picked up many times. The CDR3 DNA follows: TGCAGTGCTAGAGAAGGAAGGGCAGAAGCTTTCTTT. Protein sequence: CSAREGRAEAFF. The V call is TRBV20-1, the J call TRBJ1-1; D is ambiguous. The CDR3 extends over 12 amino acids. The germline gives CDR1 DFQATT, CDR2 SNEGSKA (reference sequence). V was clipped by 0 bases and J by 8 bases, with 10 bases between them.

This clonotype was counted at least ten times. The chain couples TRBV7-6 to TRBJ1-4, with a weak D call TRBD1 (5 bases). V was shortened by 2 bases and J by 8 bases, with 15 bases between the two germline ends. The CDR3 covers 15 residues. Germline values: CDR1 SGHVS, CDR2 FNYEAQ. The CDR3 DNA reads TGTGCCAGCAGCTTACCTTTGGGGGGTAGCGAAAAACTGTTTTTT. It codes for CASSLPLGGSEKLFF. Looking up the rest from reference TRBV7-6 and TRBJ1-4 gives the full variable domain: GAGVSQSPRYKVTKRGQDVALRCDPISGHVSLYWYRQALGQGPEFLTYFNYEAQQDKSGLPNDRFSAERPEGSISTLTIQRTEQRDSAMYRCASSLPLGGSEKLFFGSGTQLSVL.

Many counts were recorded for this clonotype. The V gene is TRBV13, the J gene TRBJ2-7, with 7 bases that match TRBD1. The trim removed 8 bases at V and 4 bases at J, leaving 8 bases unmatched. Germline V gene lookup returns CDR1 PRHDT and CDR2 FYEKMQ (reference sequence). The CDR3 runs to 13 residues. The CDR3 sequence is CASGRQGLYEQYF. In nucleotides, the CDR3 is TGTGCCAGCGGCCGACAGGGTCTTTACGAGCAGTACTTC.

This clonotype has at least ten counts. The CDR3 here is CASSLGTAPKETQYF. The CDR3, as DNA: TGTGCCAGCAGCTTAGGGACAGCTCCCAAAGAGACCCAGTACTTC. The J gene is TRBJ2-5, the V gene TRBV11-2; D perhaps matches TRBD1 (6 bases). The germline CDR1 and CDR2 sequences are SGHAT and FQNNGV. The V gene lost 1 base and the J gene lost 3 bases, with 12 bases spanning the gap. The CDR3 spans 15 residues.

In its sample, this clonotype was seen many times. The rearrangement uses TRBV12-3 or TRBV12-4 and TRBJ2-2, with D possibly being TRBD1 (5 bases). Trimming removed 6 bases at V and 8 bases at J, with 13 bases between. There are 13 residues in the CDR3. CDR3 protein: CASRLTDSGELFF. DNA for the CDR3: TGTGCCAGCAGACTGACAGATTCGGGGGAGCTGTTTTTT.

Many counts were recorded for this clonotype. CDR3 amino acids: CASSQDFPNVETQYF. The CDR3 DNA sequence: TGCGCCAGCAGCCAAGATTTTCCAAACGTAGAGACCCAGTACTTC. V and J are TRBV4-3 and TRBJ2-5; D remains ambiguous. Germline CDR1 and CDR2: LGHNA and YSLEER. CDR3 length: 15 amino acids. The V end lost 0 bases, the J end lost 4 bases, and 12 bases lay between the germline ends.

This clonotype has a count of ten or more. J is TRBJ2-3 and V is TRBV6-2 or TRBV6-3; no definite D call. This CDR3 region has 15 residues. V was cut by 8 bases and J by 8 bases, with 23 bases left in between. Per germline, CDR1 MNHEY and CDR2 SVGEGT. The DNA for the CDR3 is TGTGCCAGCGGATACTCGCGAGCCGGTTTGGTTACGCAGTATTTT. Protein sequence: CASGYSRAGLVTQYF.